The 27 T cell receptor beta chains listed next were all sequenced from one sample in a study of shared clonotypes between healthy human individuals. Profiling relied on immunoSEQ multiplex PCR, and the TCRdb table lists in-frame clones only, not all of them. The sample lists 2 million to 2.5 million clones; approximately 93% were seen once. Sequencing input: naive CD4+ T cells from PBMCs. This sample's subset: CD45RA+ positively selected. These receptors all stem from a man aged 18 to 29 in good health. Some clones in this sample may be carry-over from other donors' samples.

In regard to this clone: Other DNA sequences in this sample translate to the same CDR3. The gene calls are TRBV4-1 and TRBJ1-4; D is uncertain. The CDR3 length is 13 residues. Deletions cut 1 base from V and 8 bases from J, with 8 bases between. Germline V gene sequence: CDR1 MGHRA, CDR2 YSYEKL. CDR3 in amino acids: CASSQVVGEKLFF. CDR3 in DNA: TGCGCCAGCAGCCAAGTAGTTGGGGAAAAACTGTTTTTT.

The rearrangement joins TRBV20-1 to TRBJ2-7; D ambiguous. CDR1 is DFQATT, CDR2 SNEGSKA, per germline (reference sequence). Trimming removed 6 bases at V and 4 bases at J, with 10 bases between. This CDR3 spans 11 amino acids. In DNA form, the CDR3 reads TGCAGTGCCAAACGGCTGTACGAGCAGTACTTC. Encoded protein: CSAKRLYEQYF.

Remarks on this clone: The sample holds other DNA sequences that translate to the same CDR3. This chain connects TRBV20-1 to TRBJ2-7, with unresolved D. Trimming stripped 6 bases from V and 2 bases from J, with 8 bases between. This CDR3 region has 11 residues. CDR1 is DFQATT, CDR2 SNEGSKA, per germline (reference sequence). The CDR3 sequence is CSARSTYEQYF. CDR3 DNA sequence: TGCAGTGCGCGGAGTACCTACGAGCAGTACTTC.

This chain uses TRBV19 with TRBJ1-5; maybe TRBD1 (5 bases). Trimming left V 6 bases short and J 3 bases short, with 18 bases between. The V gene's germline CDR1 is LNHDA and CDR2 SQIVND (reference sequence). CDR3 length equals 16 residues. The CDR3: CASRFGGGVSNQPQHF. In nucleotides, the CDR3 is TGTGCCAGTAGGTTCGGGGGGGGTGTATCCAATCAGCCCCAGCATTTT.

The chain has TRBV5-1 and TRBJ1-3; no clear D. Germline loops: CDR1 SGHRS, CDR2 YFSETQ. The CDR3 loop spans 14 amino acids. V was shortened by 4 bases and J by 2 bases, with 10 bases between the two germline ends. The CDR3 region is CASSPTLTGNTIYF. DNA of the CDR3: TGCGCCAGCAGCCCCACCCTGACTGGAAACACCATATATTTT.

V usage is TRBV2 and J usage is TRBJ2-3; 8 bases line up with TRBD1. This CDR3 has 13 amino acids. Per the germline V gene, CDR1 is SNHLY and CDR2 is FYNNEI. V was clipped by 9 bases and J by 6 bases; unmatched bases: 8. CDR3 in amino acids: CARGQGWRDTQYF. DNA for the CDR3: TGTGCCAGAGGACAGGGCTGGAGGGATACGCAGTATTTT. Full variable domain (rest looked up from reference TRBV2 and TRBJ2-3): EPEVTQTPSHQVTQMGQEVILRCVPISNHLYFYWYRQILGQKVEFLVSFYNNEISEKSEIFDDQFSVERPDGSNFTLKIRSTKLEDSAMYFCARGQGWRDTQYFGPGTRLTVL.

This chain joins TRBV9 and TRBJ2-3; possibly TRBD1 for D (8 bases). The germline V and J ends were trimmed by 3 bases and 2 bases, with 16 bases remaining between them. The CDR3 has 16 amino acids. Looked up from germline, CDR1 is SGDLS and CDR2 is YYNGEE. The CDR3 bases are TGTGCCAGCAGCGCCCGGGGGGACAGGACCACAGATACGCAGTATTTT. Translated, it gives CASSARGDRTTDTQYF.

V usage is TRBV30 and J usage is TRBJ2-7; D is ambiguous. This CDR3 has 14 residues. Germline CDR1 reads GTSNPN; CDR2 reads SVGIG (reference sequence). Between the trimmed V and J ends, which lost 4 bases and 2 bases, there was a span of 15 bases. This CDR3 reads CAWKPMTETYEQYF. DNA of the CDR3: TGTGCCTGGAAACCGATGACGGAAACCTACGAGCAGTACTTC.

The CDR3 loop is CASSRWSGYEQYF. CDR3 DNA: TGTGCCAGCAGCAGATGGAGCGGCTACGAGCAGTACTTC. The chain employs TRBV7-2 and TRBJ2-7, with D perhaps matching TRBD2 (5 bases). The CDR3 sequence is 13 residues long. Germline CDR1 is SGHTA and CDR2 is FQGNSA. Trimming pared 5 bases from V and 3 bases from J, leaving 11 bases between.

The CDR3 DNA sequence: TGTGCCAGCAGCTTGAGACTAGCGGGTGCGTTCGTACGTGAGCAGTTCTTC. It specifies CASSLRLAGAFVREQFF. The chain is built from TRBV11-2 and TRBJ2-1, with 10 nucleotides matching TRBD2. The CDR3 covers 17 residues. V shed 3 bases, J shed 9 bases, and the junction held 14 bases outside the gene matches. The germline gives CDR1 SGHAT, CDR2 FQNNGV. Together with reference TRBV11-2 and TRBJ2-1, the CDR3 gives the full variable domain: EAGVAQSPRYKIIEKRQSVAFWCNPISGHATLYWYQQILGQGPKLLIQFQNNGVVDDSQLPKDRFSAERLKGVDSTLKIQPAKLEDSAVYLCASSLRLAGAFVREQFFGPGTRLTVL.

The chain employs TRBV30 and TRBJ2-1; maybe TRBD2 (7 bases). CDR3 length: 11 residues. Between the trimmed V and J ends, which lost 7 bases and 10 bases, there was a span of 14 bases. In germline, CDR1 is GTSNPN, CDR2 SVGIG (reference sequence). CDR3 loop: CASRGEGEQFF. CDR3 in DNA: TGTGCCTCGAGGGGGGAGGGGGAGCAGTTCTTC.

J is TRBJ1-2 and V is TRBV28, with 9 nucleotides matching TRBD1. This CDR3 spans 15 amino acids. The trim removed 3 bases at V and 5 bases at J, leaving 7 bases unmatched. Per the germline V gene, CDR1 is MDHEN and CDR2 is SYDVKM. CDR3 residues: CASSLMTGGTYGYTF. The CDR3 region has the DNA TGTGCCAGCAGTTTGATGACAGGGGGGACGTATGGCTACACCTTC.

CDR3 coding DNA: TGTGCCAGCAGTGAATTACAGGGACCTCAGCCCCAGCATTTT. It encodes CASSELQGPQPQHF. This rearrangement joins TRBV2 to TRBJ1-5; the D gene is possibly TRBD1 (6 bases). Germline CDR1 reads SNHLY; CDR2 reads FYNNEI. V was trimmed by 2 bases and J by 6 bases, leaving 11 bases between them. This CDR3 is 14 amino acids long.

CDR3 in DNA: TGTGCCAGCAGCTTGGATCGAGGTGGGGGAAGCTCCTACGAGCAGTACTTC. It codes for CASSLDRGGGSSYEQYF. The J gene is TRBJ2-7, the V gene TRBV7-9; tentatively, D is TRBD1 or TRBD2 (5 bases each). V lost 3 bases and J lost 0, with 18 bases in between. The CDR3 covers 17 residues. Germline CDR1 and CDR2: SEHNR and FQNEAQ (reference sequence).

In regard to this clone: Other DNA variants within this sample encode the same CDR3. The CDR3 reads CASSSPSGTYEQYF. The CDR3 nucleotides read TGTGCCAGCAGTTCCCCCAGCGGGACCTACGAGCAGTACTTC. This chain joins TRBV28 and TRBJ2-7; 7 bases are a match to TRBD2. Trimming cost V 4 bases and J 2 bases; bases outside gene matches: 5. The CDR3 length is 14 residues. CDR1 is MDHEN and CDR2 is SYDVKM in the germline V gene.

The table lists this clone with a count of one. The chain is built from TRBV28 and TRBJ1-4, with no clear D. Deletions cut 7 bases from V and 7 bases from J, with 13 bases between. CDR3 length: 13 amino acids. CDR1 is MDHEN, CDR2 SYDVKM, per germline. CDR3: CASTREAGEKLFF. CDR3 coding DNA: TGTGCCAGCACTCGGGAGGCGGGTGAAAAACTGTTTTTT.

CDR3 amino acids: CASSPGQRYNEQFF. The CDR3 DNA reads TGTGCCAGCAGCCCCGGACAAAGGTATAATGAGCAGTTCTTC. The chain carries TRBV11-2 and TRBJ2-1; D perhaps matches TRBD1 (5 bases). Germline CDR1 is SGHAT and CDR2 is FQNNGV. Deletions cut 5 bases from V and 7 bases from J, with 15 bases between. This CDR3 contains 14 residues.

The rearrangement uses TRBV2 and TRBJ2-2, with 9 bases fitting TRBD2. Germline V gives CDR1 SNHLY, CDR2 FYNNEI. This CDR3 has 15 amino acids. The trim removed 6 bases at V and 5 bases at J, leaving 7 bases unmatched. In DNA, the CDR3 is TGTGCCAGCAGGACTAGCGGCCTTTCGACCGGGGAGCTGTTTTTT. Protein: CASRTSGLSTGELFF.

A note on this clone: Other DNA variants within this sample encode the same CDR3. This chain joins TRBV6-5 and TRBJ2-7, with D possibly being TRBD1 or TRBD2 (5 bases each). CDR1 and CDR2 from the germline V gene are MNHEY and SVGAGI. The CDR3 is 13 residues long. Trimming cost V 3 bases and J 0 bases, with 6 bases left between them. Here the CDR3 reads CASSYGGSYEQYF. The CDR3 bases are TGTGCCAGCAGTTATGGGGGCTCCTACGAGCAGTACTTC.

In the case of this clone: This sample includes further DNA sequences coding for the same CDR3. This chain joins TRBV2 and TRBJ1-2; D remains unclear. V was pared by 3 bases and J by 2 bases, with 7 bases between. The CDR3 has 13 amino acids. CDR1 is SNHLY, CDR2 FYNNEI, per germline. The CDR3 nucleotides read TGTGCCAGCAGTGATAGAGGGAACTATGGCTACACCTTC. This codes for CASSDRGNYGYTF.

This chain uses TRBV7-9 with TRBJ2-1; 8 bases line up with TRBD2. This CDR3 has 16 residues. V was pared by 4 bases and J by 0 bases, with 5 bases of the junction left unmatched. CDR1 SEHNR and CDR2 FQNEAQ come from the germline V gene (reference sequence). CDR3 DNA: TGTGCCAGCAGCTCTTTCAGCGGGAGCTCCTACAATGAGCAGTTCTTC. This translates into CASSSFSGSSYNEQFF.

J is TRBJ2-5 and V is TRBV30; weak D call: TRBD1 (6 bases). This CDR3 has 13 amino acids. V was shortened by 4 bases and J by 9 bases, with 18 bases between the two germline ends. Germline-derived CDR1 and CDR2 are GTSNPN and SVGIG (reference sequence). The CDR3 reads CAWILTGGGPQYF. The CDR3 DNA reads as TGTGCCTGGATTTTGACAGGTGGAGGCCCCCAGTACTTC.

The DNA of the CDR3 is TGTGCCAGCAGTCTTTGGCTTACGGGACACCAAAACTATGGCTACACCTTC. Its translation is CASSLWLTGHQNYGYTF. The chain uses TRBV28 and TRBJ1-2; D may be TRBD1 (6 bases). Germline V gene sequence: CDR1 MDHEN, CDR2 SYDVKM. CDR3 length equals 17 residues. V dropped 5 bases and J dropped 2 bases, with 21 bases sitting between them.

Written as DNA, the CDR3 is TGTGCCAGCAGTTCGGGACCGCTTCAGTACTTC. Its translation: CASSSGPLQYF. The rearrangement uses TRBV28 and TRBJ2-4; either TRBD1 or TRBD2 may supply D (5 bases each). Trimming removed 4 bases from V and 11 bases from J, with 9 bases in between. The CDR3 has 11 residues. Germline V CDR1 and CDR2: MDHEN, SYDVKM.

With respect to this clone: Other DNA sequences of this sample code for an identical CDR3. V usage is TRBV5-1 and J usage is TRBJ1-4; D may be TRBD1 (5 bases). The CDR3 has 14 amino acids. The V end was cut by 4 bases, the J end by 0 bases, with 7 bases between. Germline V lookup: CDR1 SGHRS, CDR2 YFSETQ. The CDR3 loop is CASSGGATNEKLFF. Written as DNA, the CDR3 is TGCGCCAGCAGCGGGGGTGCAACTAATGAAAAACTGTTTTTT.

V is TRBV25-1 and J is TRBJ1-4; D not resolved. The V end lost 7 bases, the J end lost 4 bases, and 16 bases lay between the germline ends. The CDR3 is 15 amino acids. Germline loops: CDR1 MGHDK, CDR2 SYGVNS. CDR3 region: CASNLGNSGNEKLFF. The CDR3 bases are TGTGCCAGCAATCTTGGAAACAGTGGTAATGAAAAACTGTTTTTT.

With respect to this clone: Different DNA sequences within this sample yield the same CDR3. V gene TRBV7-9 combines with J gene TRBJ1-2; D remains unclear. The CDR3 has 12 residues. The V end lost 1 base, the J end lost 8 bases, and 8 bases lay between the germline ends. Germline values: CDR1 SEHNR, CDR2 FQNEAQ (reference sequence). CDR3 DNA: TGTGCCAGCAGCTTAGATGGCGGAGGCTACACCTTC. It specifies CASSLDGGGYTF.